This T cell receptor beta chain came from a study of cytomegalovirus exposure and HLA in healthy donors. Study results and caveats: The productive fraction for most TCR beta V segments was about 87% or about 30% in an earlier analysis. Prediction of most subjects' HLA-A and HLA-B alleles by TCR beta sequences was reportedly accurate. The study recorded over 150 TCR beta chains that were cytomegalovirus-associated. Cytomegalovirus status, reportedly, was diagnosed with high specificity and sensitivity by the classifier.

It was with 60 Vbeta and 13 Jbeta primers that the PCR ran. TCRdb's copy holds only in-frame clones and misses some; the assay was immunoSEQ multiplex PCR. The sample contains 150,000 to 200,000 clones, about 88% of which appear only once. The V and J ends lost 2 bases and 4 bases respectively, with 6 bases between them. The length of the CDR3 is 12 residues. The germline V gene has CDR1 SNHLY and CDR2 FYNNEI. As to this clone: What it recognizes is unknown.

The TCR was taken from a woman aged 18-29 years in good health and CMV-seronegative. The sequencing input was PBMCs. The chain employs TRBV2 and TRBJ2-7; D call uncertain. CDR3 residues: CASSETRYEQYF. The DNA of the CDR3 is TGTGCCAGCAGTGAAACGCGTTACGAGCAGTACTTC.